This T cell receptor (beta chain) emerged from a study of blood T cell repertoires in COVID-19. The overall study: Sites across the United States, Italy and Spain contributed samples from acute and convalescent COVID-19. PBMCs, B-cell-depleted T cells, or T cells were the source of the cDNA or gDNA that made up the material.

V gave up 4 bases and J gave up 5 bases; unmatched junction bases: 13. Germline CDR1 reads MDHEN; CDR2 reads SYDVKM. The CDR3 sequence is 16 residues long. Authors' methods: For nucleated cells, counts were estimated from reference gene primer amplification. Measured with immunoSEQ multiplex PCR; TCRdb has only the in-frame clones, and not every one. V, J and clone size are those of that table, while D and trimming were read from the DNA. The sample lists about 250,000 clones, roughly 86% seen once, with under 4.5% in the top ten. In this sample, this clone turned up a few times. The receptor was isolated from a man between 45 and 60 years old with acute or convalescent COVID-19. V usage is TRBV28 and J usage is TRBJ1-2; 7 bases line up with TRBD1. Sequencing used peripheral blood. The CDR3 nucleotides are TGTGCCAGCAGTTCCATCGCAGGGGGTGTTTGGTATGGCTACACCTTC. Its protein is CASSSIAGGVWYGYTF.